What follows are 11 T cell receptor beta chains derived from one specimen sequenced in a study of T cell repertoires in cytomegalovirus infection. TCRdb redid the calling of the reads with MiXCR, one entry per CDR3 protein. The sample holds around 280,000 distinct CDR3 sequences, about 13% seen once. Material: PBMCs. These TCRs come from a human donor in good health (CMV status not recorded). Some clones in this sample may be carry-over from other donors' samples.

The genes are TRBV5-6 and TRBJ2-7; D is perhaps TRBD1 (5 bases). Germline CDR1 reads SGHDT; CDR2 reads YYEEEE. The CDR3 has 11 residues. Trimming cost V 4 bases and J 5 bases, with 7 bases left between them. CDR3: CASSQTDEQYF. The CDR3 region has the DNA TGTGCCAGCAGCCAGACAGACGAGCAGTACTTC.

This clonotype was counted ten times or more. The chain links TRBV14 to TRBJ1-1; the D is unclear. CDR3 length equals 15 residues. CDR1 is SGHDN and CDR2 is FVKESK in the germline V gene. V lost 4 bases and J lost 3, with 15 bases in between. The CDR3 region is CASSPRTGRYTEAFF. In DNA form, the CDR3 reads TGTGCCAGCAGCCCGCGTACCGGACGGTACACTGAAGCTTTCTTT.

This clonotype has a handful of counts. V usage is TRBV20-1 and J usage is TRBJ2-2, with TRBD2 matching over 9 bases. The CDR3 contains 18 residues. V was pared by 2 bases and J by 0 bases, with 10 bases of the junction left unmatched. CDR1 DFQATT and CDR2 SNEGSKA come from the germline V gene (reference sequence). In DNA form, the CDR3 reads TGCAGTGCTAGACCGCAGAGCGGGGGGCTGCCGAACACCGGGGAGCTGTTTTTT. Translating it yields CSARPQSGGLPNTGELFF.

The V call is TRBV7-9, the J call TRBJ1-2; 7 bases match TRBD1. This CDR3 is 13 amino acids long. Germline V gene data show CDR1 as SEHNR and CDR2 as FQNEAQ (reference sequence). The V segment lost 6 bases and the J segment 4 bases; nucleotides outside the gene matches: 5. The CDR3 region is CASRDRDSYGYTF. CDR3 coding DNA: TGTGCCAGCAGAGACCGGGACAGCTATGGCTACACCTTC.

This clonotype appeared many times. The genes are TRBV2 and TRBJ1-4, with D possibly matching TRBD1 (5 bases). CDR3 length: 14 residues. V lost 4 bases to trimming and J lost 7 bases, with 13 bases between them. Germline V CDR1 and CDR2: SNHLY, FYNNEI. DNA for the CDR3: TGTGCCAGCAGTGGCGGAGGGGTTGGTGAAAAACTGTTTTTT. Its protein is CASSGGGVGEKLFF.

This clonotype was picked up many times. The chain links TRBV7-2 to TRBJ1-2; maybe TRBD1 (5 bases). Germline CDR1 is SGHTA and CDR2 is FQGNSA. Trimming removed 1 base at V and 4 bases at J, with 13 bases between. CDR3 length: 15 residues. Written as DNA, the CDR3 is TGTGCCAGCAGCTTAGAGGTGGGACTCATCTATGGCTACACCTTC. As protein: CASSLEVGLIYGYTF.

This clonotype was counted at least ten times. The gene calls are TRBV7-8 and TRBJ2-6; 7 nucleotides match TRBD1. CDR3 length: 19 amino acids. Trimming took 5 bases from V and 1 from J; bases not matched to a gene: 14. CDR1 is SGHVS, CDR2 FQNEAQ, per germline. Here the CDR3 DNA reads TGTGCCAGCAGCACTAACCGACAGGGTGTGAGTTCTGGGGCCAACGTCCTGACTTTC. Amino acids: CASSTNRQGVSSGANVLTF.

CDR3 amino acids: CASSPRRGLAEDTQYF. CDR3 sequence (DNA): TGTGCCAGCAGTCCTAGGCGAGGACTAGCAGAAGATACGCAGTATTTT. This chain joins TRBV7-9 and TRBJ2-3; 8 nucleotides agree with TRBD2. V gave up 6 bases and J gave up 5 bases; unmatched junction bases: 13. The CDR3 is made up of 16 amino acids. Germline CDR1 and CDR2: SEHNR and FQNEAQ (reference sequence). The entire variable domain, with the rest obtained from reference TRBV7-9 and TRBJ2-3, is as follows: DTGVSQNPRHKITKRGQNVTFRCDPISEHNRLYWYRQTLGQGPEFLTYFQNEAQLEKSRLLSDRFSAERPKGSFSTLEIQRTEQGDSAMYLCASSPRRGLAEDTQYFGPGTRLTVL.

This clonotype was observed a single time. The chain is built from TRBV4-2 and TRBJ1-2; unclear D gene. CDR3 length: 11 amino acids. With 7 bases removed from V and 10 bases from J, the gap between germline ends came to 13 bases. Germline V gene lookup returns CDR1 LGHNA and CDR2 YNFKEQ. CDR3 bases: TGTGCCAGCACGCGCGGGGATGACTACACCTTC. Translating it yields CASTRGDDYTF.

This chain links TRBV7-3 with TRBJ1-1, with D unclear. The germline V gene encodes CDR1 SGHTA and CDR2 FQGTGA. Trimming stripped 3 bases from V and 5 bases from J, with 10 bases between. This CDR3 is built from 13 residues. The CDR3 loop is CASSFLTDTEAFF. CDR3 nucleotides: TGTGCCAGCAGCTTTCTGACGGATACTGAAGCTTTCTTT.

The chain is built from TRBV5-6 and TRBJ2-3; 8 bases agree with TRBD1. Per germline, CDR1 SGHDT and CDR2 YYEEEE. The CDR3 has 16 amino acids. After removal of 6 bases from V and 3 bases from J, the junction contained 12 bases not matched to a gene. CDR3 loop: CASKVPGQGQTDTQYF. The CDR3 bases are TGTGCCAGCAAGGTACCTGGACAGGGTCAAACAGATACGCAGTATTTT.